The rows below give T cell receptor beta chains drawn from one sample of a study of cytomegalovirus exposure and HLA in healthy donors. Some clones are missing from TCRdb's copy, which holds only in-frame ones; the method was immunoSEQ multiplex PCR. The sample lists over 20,000 clones, 70% seen once, with more than 3.5% in the top ten. The sequenced material came from PBMCs. The receptors originated from a woman aged 50 to 60 in good health and CMV-seronegative. CDR3s include the opening cysteine and the closing phenylalanine or tryptophan. A D gene is named only where the DNA matches it firmly. Some rows mark clone size as missing; the rest say once, few, many or name a class of expanded clone.

v_call: TRBV5-6
d_call: -
clone_size: -
j_call: TRBJ2-7
cdr3_nt: TGTGCCAGCAGCTTGGCTGCGGTCTACGAGCAGTACTTC
cdr3_aa: CASSLAAVYEQYF

v_call: TRBV4-2
d_call: -
clone_size: -
j_call: TRBJ1-5
cdr3_nt: TGTGCCAGCAGCCCCTATGGAGGGGTCAATAGCAATCAGCCCCAGCATTTT
cdr3_aa: CASSPYGGVNSNQPQHF

v_call: TRBV18
d_call: -
clone_size: -
j_call: TRBJ2-7
cdr3_nt: TGTGCCAGCTCACCCCGTACAGGGTATGAGCAGTACTTC
cdr3_aa: CASSPRTGYEQYF

v_call: TRBV14
d_call: -
clone_size: -
j_call: TRBJ2-5
cdr3_nt: TGTGCCAGCAGCCCTCTGATCCAGTTAGAGACCCAGTACTTC
cdr3_aa: CASSPLIQLETQYF

v_call: TRBV5-1
d_call: -
clone_size: few
j_call: TRBJ1-1
cdr3_nt: TGCGCCAGCAGCTTGGGGCAGTTTGGGGGCGAAGCTTTCTTT
cdr3_aa: CASSLGQFGGEAFF

v_call: TRBV28
d_call: -
clone_size: -
j_call: TRBJ2-3
cdr3_nt: TGTGCCAGCAGTTTTTTGAGTGGCACAGATACGCAGTATTTT
cdr3_aa: CASSFLSGTDTQYF

v_call: TRBV9
d_call: -
clone_size: -
j_call: TRBJ2-3
cdr3_nt: TGTGCCAGCAGCAGGGGCAGTCTCAGCACAGATACGCAGTATTTT
cdr3_aa: CASSRGSLSTDTQYF

v_call: TRBV9
d_call: TRBD1
clone_size: -
j_call: TRBJ1-5
cdr3_nt: TGTGCCAGCAGCGCGGGACAGATAAATCAGCCCCAGCATTTT
cdr3_aa: CASSAGQINQPQHF

v_call: TRBV19
d_call: TRBD1
clone_size: -
j_call: TRBJ2-7
cdr3_nt: TGTGCCAGTAGTTCAAGCACAGGGGGTGCCTACGAGCAGTACTTC
cdr3_aa: CASSSSTGGAYEQYF

v_call: TRBV6-1
d_call: TRBD1
clone_size: -
j_call: TRBJ2-7
cdr3_nt: TGTGCCAGCAGCAACCCCGGGACAGGGGGGTACGAGCAGTACTTC
cdr3_aa: CASSNPGTGGYEQYF

v_call: TRBV2
d_call: -
clone_size: -
j_call: TRBJ2-1
cdr3_nt: TGTGCCAGCAGTGAAGACGGGAGAAATGAGCAGTTCTTC
cdr3_aa: CASSEDGRNEQFF

v_call: TRBV2
d_call: -
clone_size: -
j_call: TRBJ2-1
cdr3_nt: TGTGCCAGCAGAAGGACAGACAATGAGCAGTTCTTC
cdr3_aa: CASRRTDNEQFF

v_call: TRBV10-3
d_call: TRBD1
clone_size: -
j_call: TRBJ1-2
cdr3_nt: TGTGCCATCACTCCGGGACAGGGCGGGTATGGCTACACCTTC
cdr3_aa: CAITPGQGGYGYTF

v_call: TRBV5-6
d_call: TRBD1
clone_size: -
j_call: TRBJ1-1
cdr3_nt: TGTGCCAGCAGCCTCCAACGGGACAGGGATCGCACTGAAGCTTTCTTT
cdr3_aa: CASSLQRDRDRTEAFF

v_call: TRBV15
d_call: -
clone_size: -
j_call: TRBJ1-1
cdr3_nt: TGTGCCACCAGCAAATCGGGGTACACTGAAGCTTTCTTT
cdr3_aa: CATSKSGYTEAFF

v_call: TRBV4-1
d_call: TRBD1
clone_size: -
j_call: TRBJ1-5
cdr3_nt: TGCGCCAGCAGCCGTTTTTCAGGGGGAAATCAGCCCCAGCATTTT
cdr3_aa: CASSRFSGGNQPQHF

v_call: TRBV13
d_call: -
clone_size: few
j_call: TRBJ2-7
cdr3_nt: TGTGCCAGCGGGGACACCCAGGTAGTTGACGAGCAGTACTTC
cdr3_aa: CASGDTQVVDEQYF

v_call: TRBV4-2
d_call: TRBD1
clone_size: -
j_call: TRBJ2-6
cdr3_nt: TGTGCCAGCAGCCCCGGGACAGGGTCTGGGGCCAACGTCCTGACTTTC
cdr3_aa: CASSPGTGSGANVLTF

v_call: TRBV28
d_call: TRBD1
clone_size: -
j_call: TRBJ1-5
cdr3_nt: TGTGCCAGCAGGCGACAGGGGACTCAGCCCCAGCATTTT
cdr3_aa: CASRRQGTQPQHF

v_call: TRBV7-6
d_call: -
clone_size: -
j_call: TRBJ1-5
cdr3_nt: TGTGCCAGCAGCTCACAGGTTAATCAGCCCCAGCATTTT
cdr3_aa: CASSSQVNQPQHF

v_call: TRBV19
d_call: -
clone_size: -
j_call: TRBJ2-2
cdr3_nt: TGTGCCAGTAGTTTCAGGAACACCGGGGAGCTGTTTTTT
cdr3_aa: CASSFRNTGELFF

v_call: TRBV7-6
d_call: TRBD2
clone_size: -
j_call: TRBJ2-3
cdr3_nt: TGTGCCAGCAGCTTGTACGGGGGGGATACGCAGTATTTT
cdr3_aa: CASSLYGGDTQYF

v_call: TRBV4-2
d_call: -
clone_size: -
j_call: TRBJ1-3
cdr3_nt: TGTGCCAGCAGCCAGGATCCCCAGGGCTCTGGAAACACCATATATTTT
cdr3_aa: CASSQDPQGSGNTIYF

v_call: TRBV6-1
d_call: -
clone_size: once
j_call: TRBJ1-1
cdr3_nt: TGTGCCAGCAGTGAAGAATGGGCACTGGGGAGGAACACTGAAGCTTTCTTT
cdr3_aa: CASSEEWALGRNTEAFF

v_call: TRBV28
d_call: -
clone_size: -
j_call: TRBJ1-1
cdr3_nt: TGTGCCAGCAGCGACAGGAACACTGAAGCTTTCTTT
cdr3_aa: CASSDRNTEAFF

v_call: TRBV29-1
d_call: -
clone_size: -
j_call: TRBJ2-3
cdr3_nt: TGCAGCGAAGGGACAACCGATACGCAGTATTTT
cdr3_aa: CSEGTTDTQYF

v_call: TRBV18
d_call: TRBD1
clone_size: few
j_call: TRBJ1-1
cdr3_nt: TGTGCCAGCTCACCTCAACAGGGGGCGCGCCTTGAAGCTTTCTTT
cdr3_aa: CASSPQQGARLEAFF

v_call: TRBV5-4
d_call: -
clone_size: -
j_call: TRBJ1-2
cdr3_nt: TGTGCCAGCAGCTTTACTTCAACAGCTGGCTACACCTTC
cdr3_aa: CASSFTSTAGYTF

v_call: TRBV5-4
d_call: TRBD1
clone_size: -
j_call: TRBJ2-7
cdr3_nt: TGTGCCAGCAGCCCGCAGGGACAGGGGGCGGGGGAGCAGTACTTC
cdr3_aa: CASSPQGQGAGEQYF

v_call: TRBV5-6
d_call: TRBD1
clone_size: -
j_call: TRBJ1-2
cdr3_nt: TGTGCCAGCAGCATGACAGGGGGCCGCTATGGCTACACCTTC
cdr3_aa: CASSMTGGRYGYTF

v_call: TRBV5-4
d_call: TRBD2
clone_size: few
j_call: TRBJ2-3
cdr3_nt: TGTGCCAGCAGCTTGGGGGGGACTATGCAGTATTTT
cdr3_aa: CASSLGGTMQYF

v_call: TRBV5-1
d_call: -
clone_size: -
j_call: TRBJ2-7
cdr3_nt: TGCGCCAGCAGCACCCCGGAGGGCTACGAGCAGTACTTC
cdr3_aa: CASSTPEGYEQYF

v_call: TRBV4-3
d_call: -
clone_size: -
j_call: TRBJ2-6
cdr3_nt: TGCGCCAGCAGCAGAACAGGAAACTCTGGGGCCAACGTCCTGACTTTC
cdr3_aa: CASSRTGNSGANVLTF

v_call: TRBV15
d_call: TRBD1
clone_size: -
j_call: TRBJ2-7
cdr3_nt: TGTGCCACCAGCAGGACAGGGGGCTCCTACGAGCAGTACTTC
cdr3_aa: CATSRTGGSYEQYF